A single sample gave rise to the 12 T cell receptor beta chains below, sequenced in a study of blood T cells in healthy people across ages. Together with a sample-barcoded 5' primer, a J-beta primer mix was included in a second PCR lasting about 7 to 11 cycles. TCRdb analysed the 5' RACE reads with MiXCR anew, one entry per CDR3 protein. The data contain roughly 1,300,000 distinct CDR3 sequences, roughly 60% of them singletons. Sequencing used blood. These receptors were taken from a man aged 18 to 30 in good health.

In DNA, the CDR3 is TGTGCCAGCAGCCAAGAGTCGAGCGGTTCCTACAATGAGCAGTTCTTC. Its protein product is CASSQESSGSYNEQFF. The genes are TRBV4-2 and TRBJ2-1, with a possible D match to TRBD2 (5 bases). CDR1 LGHNA and CDR2 YNFKEQ come from the germline V gene. V was cut by 0 bases and J by 1 base, with 10 bases left in between. The CDR3 is made up of 16 amino acids.

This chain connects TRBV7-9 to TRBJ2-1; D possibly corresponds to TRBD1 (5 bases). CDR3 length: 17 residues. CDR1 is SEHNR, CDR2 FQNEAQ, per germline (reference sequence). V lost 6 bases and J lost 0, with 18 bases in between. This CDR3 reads CASSPQVGLSSYNEQFF. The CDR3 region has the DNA TGTGCCAGCAGTCCACAGGTGGGGCTTAGCTCCTACAATGAGCAGTTCTTC.

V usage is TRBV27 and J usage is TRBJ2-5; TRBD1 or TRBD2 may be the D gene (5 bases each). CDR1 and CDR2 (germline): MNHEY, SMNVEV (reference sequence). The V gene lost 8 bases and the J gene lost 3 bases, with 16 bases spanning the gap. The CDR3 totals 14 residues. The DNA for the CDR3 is TGTGCCAGCTCGGCCCGGGACGGCGAAGAGACCCAGTACTTC. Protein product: CASSARDGEETQYF.

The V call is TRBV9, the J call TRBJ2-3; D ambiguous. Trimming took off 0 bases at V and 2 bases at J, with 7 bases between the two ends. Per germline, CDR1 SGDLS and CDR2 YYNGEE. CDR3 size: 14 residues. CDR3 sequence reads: CASSVARVTDTQYF. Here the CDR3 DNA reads TGTGCCAGCAGCGTAGCAAGGGTCACAGATACGCAGTATTTT.

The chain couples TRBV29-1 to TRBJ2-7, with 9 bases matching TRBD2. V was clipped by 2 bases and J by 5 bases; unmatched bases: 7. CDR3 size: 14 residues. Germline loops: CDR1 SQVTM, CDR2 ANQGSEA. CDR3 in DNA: TGCAGCGTTGAACCCGGGCGGGAGGGGAACGAGCAGTACTTC. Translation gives CSVEPGREGNEQYF.

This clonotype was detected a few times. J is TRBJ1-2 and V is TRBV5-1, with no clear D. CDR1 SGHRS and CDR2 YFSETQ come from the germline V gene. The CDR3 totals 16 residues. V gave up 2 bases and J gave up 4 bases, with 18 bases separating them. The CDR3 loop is CASSFPDGISSYGYTF. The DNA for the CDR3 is TGCGCCAGCAGCTTCCCGGACGGGATATCCTCCTATGGCTACACCTTC. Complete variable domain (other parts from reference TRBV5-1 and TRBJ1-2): KAGVTQTPRYLIKTRGQQVTLSCSPISGHRSVSWYQQTPGQGLQFLFEYFSETQRNKGNFPGRFSGRQFSNSRSEMNVSTLELGDSALYLCASSFPDGISSYGYTFGSGTRLTVV.

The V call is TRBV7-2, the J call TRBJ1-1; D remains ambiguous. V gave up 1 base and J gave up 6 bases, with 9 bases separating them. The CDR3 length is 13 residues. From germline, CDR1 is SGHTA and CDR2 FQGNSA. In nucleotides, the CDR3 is TGTGCCAGCAGCTTAGGTTCGGGTTCTGAAGCTTTCTTT. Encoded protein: CASSLGSGSEAFF.

CDR3 in DNA: TGTGCCAGCAGTTCAGGACTGCATGGCTACACCTTC. It codes for CASSSGLHGYTF. The genes are TRBV6-5 and TRBJ1-2, with unresolved D. This CDR3 region has 12 residues. Trimming pared 4 bases from V and 6 bases from J, leaving 9 bases between. The germline CDR1 and CDR2 sequences are MNHEY and SVGAGI.

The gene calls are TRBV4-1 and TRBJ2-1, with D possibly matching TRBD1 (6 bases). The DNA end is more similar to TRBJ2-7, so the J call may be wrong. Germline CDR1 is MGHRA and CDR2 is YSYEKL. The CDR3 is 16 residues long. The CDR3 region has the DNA TGCGCCAGCAGCCATGCAGGGGTGAGGGTATACAATGAGCAGTACTTC. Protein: CASSHAGVRVYNEQYF.

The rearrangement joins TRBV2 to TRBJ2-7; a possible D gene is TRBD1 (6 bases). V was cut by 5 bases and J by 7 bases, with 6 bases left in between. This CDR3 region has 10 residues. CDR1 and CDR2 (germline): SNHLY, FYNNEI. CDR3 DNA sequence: TGTGCCAGCAGTACAGGGGAGCAGTACTTC. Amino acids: CASSTGEQYF.

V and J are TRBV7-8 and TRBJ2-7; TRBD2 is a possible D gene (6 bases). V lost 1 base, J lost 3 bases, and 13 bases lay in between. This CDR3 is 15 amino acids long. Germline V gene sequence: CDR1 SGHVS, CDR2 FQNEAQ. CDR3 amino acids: CASSLENQRVYEQYF. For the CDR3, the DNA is TGTGCCAGCAGCTTAGAGAACCAGCGGGTCTACGAGCAGTACTTC.

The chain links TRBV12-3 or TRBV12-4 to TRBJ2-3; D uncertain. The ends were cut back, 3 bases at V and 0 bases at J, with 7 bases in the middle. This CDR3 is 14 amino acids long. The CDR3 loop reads CASSFGDSTDTQYF. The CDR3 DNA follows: TGTGCCAGCAGTTTCGGAGATAGCACAGATACGCAGTATTTT.